This T cell receptor beta chain was sequenced for a study of blood T cell repertoires in COVID-19. Study background: From T cells, B-cell-depleted T cells, or PBMCs came the material, which was cDNA or gDNA.

This CDR3 spans 14 amino acids. V was shortened by 3 bases and J by 3 bases, with 13 bases between the two germline ends. CDR1 is SGHNT, CDR2 YYREEE, per germline (reference sequence). Source study methods: Estimated nucleated cell counts came from reference gene primer amplification. Clones were sequenced by immunoSEQ multiplex PCR, and TCRdb holds only the in-frame ones, with some missing. That table gives V, J and clone size, and the DNA gave D and trimming. This sample has some 300,000 clones; about 87% occur once, and the top ten carry about 6%. The source of this sequence is a woman aged 50 to 60 with COVID-19, enrolled during active disease. The sample comprised peripheral blood. The chain carries TRBV5-4 and TRBJ2-7; D perhaps matches TRBD2 (6 bases). The DNA for the CDR3 is TGTGCCAGCAGCTCGGGAGCGAATTACTACGAGCAGTACTTC. It is translated as CASSSGANYYEQYF.